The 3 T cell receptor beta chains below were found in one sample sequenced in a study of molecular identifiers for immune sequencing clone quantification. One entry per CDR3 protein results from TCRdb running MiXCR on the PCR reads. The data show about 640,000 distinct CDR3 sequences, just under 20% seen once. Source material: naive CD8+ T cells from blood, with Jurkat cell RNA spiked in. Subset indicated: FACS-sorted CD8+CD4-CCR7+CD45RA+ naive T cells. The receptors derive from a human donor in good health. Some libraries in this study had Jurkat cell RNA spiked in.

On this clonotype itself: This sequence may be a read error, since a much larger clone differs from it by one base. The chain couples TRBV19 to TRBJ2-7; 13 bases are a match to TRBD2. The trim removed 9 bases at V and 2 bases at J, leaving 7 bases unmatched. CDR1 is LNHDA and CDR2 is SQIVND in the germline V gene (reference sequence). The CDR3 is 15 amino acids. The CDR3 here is CASWTSGGEAYEQYF. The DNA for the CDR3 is TGTGCCAGCTGGACTAGCGGGGGAGAGGCCTACGAGCAGTACTTC.

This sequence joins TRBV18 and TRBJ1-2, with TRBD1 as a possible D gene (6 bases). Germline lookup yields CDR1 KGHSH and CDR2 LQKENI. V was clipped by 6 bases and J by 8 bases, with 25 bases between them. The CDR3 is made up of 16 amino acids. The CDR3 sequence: CASSPPHGGADSGYTF. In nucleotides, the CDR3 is TGTGCCAGCTCCCCCCCACACGGGGGCGCGGATTCCGGCTACACCTTC.

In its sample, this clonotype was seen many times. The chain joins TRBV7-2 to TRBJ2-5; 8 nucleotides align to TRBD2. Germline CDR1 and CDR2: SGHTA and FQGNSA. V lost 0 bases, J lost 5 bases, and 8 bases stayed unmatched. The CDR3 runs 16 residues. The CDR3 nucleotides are TGTGCCAGCAGCTTAGCGAGAGCGGGGGTCGGGGAGACCCAGTACTTC. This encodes CASSLARAGVGETQYF.